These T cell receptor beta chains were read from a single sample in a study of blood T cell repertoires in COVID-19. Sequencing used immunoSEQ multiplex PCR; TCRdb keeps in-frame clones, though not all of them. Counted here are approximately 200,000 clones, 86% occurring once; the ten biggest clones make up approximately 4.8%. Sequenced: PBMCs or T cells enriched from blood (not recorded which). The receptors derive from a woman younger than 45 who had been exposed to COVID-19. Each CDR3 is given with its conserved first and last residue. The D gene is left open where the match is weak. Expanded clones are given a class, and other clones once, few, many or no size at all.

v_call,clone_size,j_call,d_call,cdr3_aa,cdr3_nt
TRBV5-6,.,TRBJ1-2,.,CASSFGQRGYTF,TGTGCCAGCAGCTTCGGACAGCGAGGCTACACCTTC
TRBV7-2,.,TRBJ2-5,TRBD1,CASSQGTVQETQYF,TGTGCCAGCAGCCAGGGGACAGTCCAAGAGACCCAGTACTTC
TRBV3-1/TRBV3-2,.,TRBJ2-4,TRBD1,CASSQDRAKNIQYF,TGTGCCAGCAGCCAGGACAGGGCCAAAAACATTCAGTACTTC
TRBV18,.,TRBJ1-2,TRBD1,CASSPPGQGNYGYTF,TGTGCCAGCTCACCACCGGGACAGGGGAACTATGGCTACACCTTC
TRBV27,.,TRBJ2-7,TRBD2,CASSPRLAGGLGEQYF,TGTGCCAGCAGTCCCAGACTAGCGGGGGGGCTCGGGGAGCAGTACTTC
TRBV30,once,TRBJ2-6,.,CAWSRQGANVLTF,TGTGCCTGGAGCCGCCAGGGGGCCAACGTCCTGACTTTC
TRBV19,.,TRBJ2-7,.,CASSTREDEQYF,TGTGCCAGTAGTACCAGGGAAGACGAGCAGTACTTC
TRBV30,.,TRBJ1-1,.,CAWSFGTKNTEAFF,TGTGCCTGGAGCTTCGGGACAAAGAACACTGAAGCTTTCTTT
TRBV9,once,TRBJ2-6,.,CASIGGSGANVLTF,TGTGCCAGCATCGGGGGCTCTGGGGCCAACGTCCTGACTTTC
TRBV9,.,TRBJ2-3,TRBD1,CASSPGQGSPDTQYF,TGTGCCAGCAGCCCGGGACAGGGATCCCCAGATACGCAGTATTTT
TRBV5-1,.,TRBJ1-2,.,CASSLPGYGYTF,TGCGCCAGCAGCTTGCCCGGGTATGGCTACACCTTC
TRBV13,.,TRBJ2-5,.,CASSLGGSQETQYF,TGTGCCAGCAGCTTAGGAGGGAGTCAAGAGACCCAGTACTTC
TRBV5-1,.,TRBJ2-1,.,CASSLRGSSYNEQFF,TGCGCCAGCAGCTTGAGGGGAAGCTCCTACAATGAGCAGTTCTTC
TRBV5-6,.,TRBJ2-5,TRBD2,CASSLRGGRLSQETQYF,TGTGCCAGCAGCTTGCGGGGGGGCCGCTTGTCCCAAGAGACCCAGTACTTC
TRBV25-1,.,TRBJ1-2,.,CASTGEGNYGYTF,TGTGCCAGCACTGGGGAGGGAAACTATGGCTACACCTTC
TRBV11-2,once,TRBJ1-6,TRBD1,CASSRTDRGSSYNSPLHF,TGTGCCAGCAGCCGAACGGACAGGGGAAGCTCCTATAATTCACCCCTCCACTTT
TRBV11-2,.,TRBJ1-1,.,CASSLGQGPAFF,TGTGCCAGCAGCTTAGGGCAGGGGCCGGCTTTCTTT
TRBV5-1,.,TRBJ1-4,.,CASSLESAQGVRREKLFF,TGCGCCAGCAGCTTGGAATCGGCGCAGGGCGTGAGACGCGAAAAACTGTTTTTT
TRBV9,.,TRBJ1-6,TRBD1,CASSPGDRTPSPLHF,TGTGCCAGCAGCCCAGGGGACAGGACCCCTTCACCCCTCCACTTT
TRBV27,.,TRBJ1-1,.,CASSLSSGWGNTEAFF,TGTGCCAGCAGTTTATCGTCAGGGTGGGGGAACACTGAAGCTTTCTTT
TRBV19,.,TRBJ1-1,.,CASSFLGASTEAFF,TGTGCCAGTAGTTTCTTAGGGGCGAGCACTGAAGCTTTCTTT
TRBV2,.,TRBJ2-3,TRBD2,CASSGTSGGTDTQYF,TGTGCCAGCAGCGGGACTAGCGGCGGCACAGATACGCAGTATTTT
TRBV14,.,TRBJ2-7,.,CASSQDLGSEQYF,TGTGCCAGCAGCCAAGATCTTGGCAGCGAGCAGTACTTC
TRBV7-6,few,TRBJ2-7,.,CASSSKGRLGEQYF,TGTGCCAGCAGCTCGAAAGGGAGGCTCGGCGAGCAGTACTTC
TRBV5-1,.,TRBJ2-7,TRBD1,CASGQGDNRYEQYF,TGCGCCAGCGGTCAGGGGGATAATCGCTACGAGCAGTACTTC
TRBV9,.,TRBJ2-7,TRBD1,CASSVGTGSPSYEQYF,TGTGCCAGCAGCGTAGGGACAGGGTCCCCTTCCTACGAGCAGTACTTC
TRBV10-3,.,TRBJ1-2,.,CAISESAGPSFYGYTF,TGTGCCATCAGTGAGTCGGCAGGGCCATCTTTCTATGGCTACACCTTC
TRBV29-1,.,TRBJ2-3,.,CSVGLPGDTQYF,TGCAGCGTTGGGTTACCGGGAGATACGCAGTATTTT
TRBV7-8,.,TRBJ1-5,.,CASSLQPQGLNQPQHF,TGTGCCAGCAGCTTGCAACCTCAGGGACTCAATCAGCCCCAGCATTTT
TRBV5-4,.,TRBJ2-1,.,CASSPDSTGYNEQFF,TGTGCCAGCAGCCCGGACTCTACGGGATACAATGAGCAGTTCTTC
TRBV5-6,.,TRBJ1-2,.,CASSPVRNRFYGYTF,TGTGCCAGCAGCCCGGTGCGGAACCGATTCTATGGCTACACCTTC
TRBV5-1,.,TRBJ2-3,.,CASSLGSTLSTDTQYF,TGCGCCAGCAGCCTGGGGAGTACGCTTAGCACAGATACGCAGTATTTT
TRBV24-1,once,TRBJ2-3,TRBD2,CATSPSGLAGGTDTQYF,TGTGCCACCTCCCCCTCGGGGCTAGCGGGGGGCACAGATACGCAGTATTTT
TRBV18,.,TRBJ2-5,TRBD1,CASSEQSGGQETQYF,TGTGCCAGCTCAGAACAATCAGGGGGACAAGAGACCCAGTACTTC
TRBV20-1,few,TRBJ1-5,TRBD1,CSASARQGAMSNQPQHF,TGCAGTGCTAGTGCGAGGCAGGGGGCGATGAGCAATCAGCCCCAGCATTTT
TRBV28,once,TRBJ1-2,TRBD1,CASKPSRGQGNYGYTF,TGTGCCAGCAAACCGTCTAGGGGACAGGGGAACTATGGCTACACCTTC
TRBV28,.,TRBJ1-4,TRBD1,CASNGGQLEKLFF,TGTGCCAGCAACGGGGGACAGCTTGAAAAACTGTTTTTT
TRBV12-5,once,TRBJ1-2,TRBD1,CASGGTATHSNYGYTF,TGTGCTAGTGGTGGGACAGCTACCCACTCTAACTATGGCTACACCTTC
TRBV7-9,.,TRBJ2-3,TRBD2,CASSLTSGGTDTQYF,TGTGCCAGCAGCTTGACTAGCGGGGGAACAGATACGCAGTATTTT
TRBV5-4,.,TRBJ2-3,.,CASNTGAGDTQYF,TGTGCCAGCAACACAGGTGCAGGAGATACGCAGTATTTT
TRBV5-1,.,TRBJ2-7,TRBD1,CASSFTGQGRGEQYF,TGCGCCAGCAGCTTCACAGGACAGGGGAGAGGGGAGCAGTACTTC
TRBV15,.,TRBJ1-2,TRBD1,CATSRDRLQGKNGYTF,TGTGCCACCAGCAGAGATCGTCTACAGGGGAAAAATGGCTACACCTTC
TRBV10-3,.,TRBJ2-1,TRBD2,CAMGTSGGADEQFF,TGTGCCATGGGGACTAGCGGGGGGGCCGATGAGCAGTTCTTC
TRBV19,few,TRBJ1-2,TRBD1,CASSNEGQLVYYGYTF,TGTGCCAGTAGTAACGAGGGACAGTTGGTATACTATGGCTACACCTTC
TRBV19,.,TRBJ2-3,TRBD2,CASSMWRGAPDTQYF,TGTGCCAGTAGTATGTGGCGGGGGGCCCCAGATACGCAGTATTTT
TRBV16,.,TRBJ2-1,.,CASSLKGLQGAYNEQFF,TGTGCCAGCAGCCTGAAGGGGTTACAAGGAGCCTACAATGAGCAGTTCTTC
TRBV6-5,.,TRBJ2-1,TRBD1,CASRQGTYNEQFF,TGTGCCAGCAGACAGGGGACCTACAATGAGCAGTTCTTC
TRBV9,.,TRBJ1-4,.,CASSRGTTENEKLFF,TGTGCCAGCAGCCGAGGGACAACTGAGAATGAAAAACTGTTTTTT